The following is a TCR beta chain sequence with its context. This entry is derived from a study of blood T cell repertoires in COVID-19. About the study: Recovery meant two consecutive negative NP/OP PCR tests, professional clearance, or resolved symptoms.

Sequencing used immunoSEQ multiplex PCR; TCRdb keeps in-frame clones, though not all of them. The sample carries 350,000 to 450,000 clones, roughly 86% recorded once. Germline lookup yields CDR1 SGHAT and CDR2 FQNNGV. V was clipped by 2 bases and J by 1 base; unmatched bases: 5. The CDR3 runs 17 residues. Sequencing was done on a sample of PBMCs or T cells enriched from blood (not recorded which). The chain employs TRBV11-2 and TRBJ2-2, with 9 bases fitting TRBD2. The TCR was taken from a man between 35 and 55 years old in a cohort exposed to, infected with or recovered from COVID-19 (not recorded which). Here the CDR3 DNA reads TGTGCCAGCAGCTTAAGGACTAGCGATTTGAACACCGGGGAGCTGTTTTTT. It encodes CASSLRTSDLNTGELFF.